The clone carrying this TCR beta chain was seen more than once but under ten times. Amplified regions were TCR beta CDR3 sequences from RNA transcripts. HTBI primers were used for first-round RT-PCR of the TCR CDR3. TCRdb fed the multiplex PCR reads into MiXCR, producing one record per CDR3 protein. The sample carries about 420,000 distinct CDR3 sequences, about an eighth recorded once. The CDR3 contains 13 residues. V shed 0 bases and J shed 10 bases, with 10 bases lying between them. The germline CDR1 and CDR2 sequences are WNHNN and SYGVQD (reference sequence). The data derive from a study of T cells in Graves' hyperthyroidism and ophthalmopathy. Study-level background: Before treatment of any kind, peripheral blood was taken at initial diagnosis.

The chain has TRBV10-1 and TRBJ2-1; D call uncertain. Sequencing used blood. The clonotype was recovered from a woman aged 18 to 35 with Graves' hyperthyroidism. The CDR3, as DNA: TGCGCCAGCAGTGAGTCTCTACTTGGAGAGCAGTTCTTC. Translating it yields CASSESLLGEQFF.